These 23 T cell receptor beta chains came from one sample sequenced in a study of beta chain features in type 1 diabetes. General study findings and limits: In all four CD4+ subsets, TCRB CDR3 length was significantly, moderately reduced in type 1 diabetes.

Expressed TCRB transcripts were sequenced because the entire RNA isolate underwent reverse transcription. Profiling relied on immunoSEQ multiplex PCR, and the TCRdb table lists in-frame clones only, not all of them. Found here are around 140,000 clones, 10% to 15% of them singletons; the top ten hold around 1.2%. These receptors are not linked to any known antigen. The sample taken for sequencing was central memory CD4+ T cells from blood. These receptors all stem from a man between 18 and 29 years old with type 1 diabetes.

V gene TRBV10-2 combines with J gene TRBJ2-5, with D unresolved. Looked up from germline, CDR1 is WSHSY and CDR2 is SAAADI. The CDR3 is 14 amino acids. Trimming removed 6 bases from V and 4 bases from J, with 15 bases in between. The CDR3, as DNA: TGCGCCAGCAGGGTAGCTTCGGGCGGAGAGACCCAGTACTTC. It encodes CASRVASGGETQYF.

This clone was counted a few times. The chain carries TRBV9 and TRBJ2-7; 9 bases are a match to TRBD1. V was clipped by 3 bases and J by 3 bases; unmatched bases: 7. Germline V gene sequence: CDR1 SGDLS, CDR2 YYNGEE. CDR3 length equals 15 residues. The CDR3 region has the DNA TGTGCCAGCAGCGAAGGGACAGGGCTTCTCTACGAGCAGTACTTC. Protein sequence: CASSEGTGLLYEQYF.

This clone was counted once. DNA for the CDR3: TGTGCCAGCAGTCTGGGTATGAACACTGAAGCTTTCTTT. Translation gives CASSLGMNTEAFF. The chain couples TRBV2 to TRBJ1-1; D call uncertain. The V end was cut by 5 bases, the J end by 0 bases, with 7 bases between. Germline V gives CDR1 SNHLY, CDR2 FYNNEI. The CDR3 length is 13 residues. The whole variable domain, remainder taken from reference TRBV2 and TRBJ1-1, is EPEVTQTPSHQVTQMGQEVILRCVPISNHLYFYWYRQILGQKVEFLVSFYNNEISEKSEIFDDQFSVERPDGSNFTLKIRSTKLEDSAMYFCASSLGMNTEAFFGQGTRLTVV.

The chain carries TRBV28 and TRBJ2-5; D perhaps matches TRBD1 (5 bases). In germline, CDR1 is MDHEN, CDR2 SYDVKM. The CDR3 is 15 residues long. V was pared by 5 bases and J by 2 bases, with 15 bases between. CDR3 nucleotides: TGTGCCAGCAGTACCCAGGGTTTGGCTCAAGAGACCCAGTACTTC. It translates to CASSTQGLAQETQYF.

The chain recombines TRBV6-1 with TRBJ1-2; 9 nucleotides line up with TRBD1. Germline V gene lookup returns CDR1 MNHNS and CDR2 SASEGT. The CDR3 covers 16 residues. After removal of 1 base from V and 4 bases from J, the junction contained 7 bases not matched to a gene. CDR3 nucleotides: TGTGCCAGCAGTGAAGGGCGAACAGGGGGCGGCTATGGCTACACCTTC. Its protein is CASSEGRTGGGYGYTF.

This rearrangement joins TRBV5-4 to TRBJ2-3, with D possibly matching TRBD2 (6 bases). The CDR3 runs to 12 residues. V dropped 4 bases and J dropped 6 bases, with 9 bases sitting between them. Germline assignment: CDR1 SGHNT and CDR2 YYREEE (reference sequence). The chain's CDR3 is CASSPLADTQYF. The CDR3 region has the DNA TGTGCCAGCAGCCCCCTAGCGGATACGCAGTATTTT.

The rearrangement uses TRBV5-1 and TRBJ1-1; perhaps TRBD1 as D (6 bases). This CDR3 spans 14 amino acids. Germline-derived CDR1 and CDR2 are SGHRS and YFSETQ. Trimming shortened V by 1 base and J by 0 bases, and 7 bases separated the two germline ends. CDR3: CASSLPGVNTEAFF. The CDR3, as DNA: TGCGCCAGCAGCTTGCCAGGGGTGAACACTGAAGCTTTCTTT.

The rearrangement joins TRBV5-4 to TRBJ2-1, with 7 bases matching TRBD1. The CDR3 totals 16 residues. V was clipped by 0 bases and J by 3 bases; unmatched bases: 6. The germline gives CDR1 SGHNT, CDR2 YYREEE (reference sequence). The CDR3 protein is CASSLDVTGHYNEQFF. The CDR3 nucleotides are TGTGCCAGCAGCTTGGATGTGACAGGGCACTACAATGAGCAGTTCTTC.

The chain recombines TRBV5-4 with TRBJ1-6; no clear D gene. The length of the CDR3 is 18 residues. Germline V gene data show CDR1 as SGHNT and CDR2 as YYREEE (reference sequence). V lost 2 bases and J lost 8, with 23 bases in between. The CDR3 region is CASSFLTYGQTGYSPLHF. The CDR3 nucleotides read TGTGCCAGCAGCTTTTTGACGTATGGGCAGACCGGTTATTCACCCCTCCACTTT.

Ten or more counts support this clone. The rearrangement uses TRBV4-1 and TRBJ2-7; D might be TRBD1 or TRBD2, each matching 5 bases. Germline V gene lookup returns CDR1 MGHRA and CDR2 YSYEKL. This CDR3 is 13 amino acids long. V was pared by 0 bases and J by 7 bases, with 10 bases between. CDR3 in DNA: TGCGCCAGCAGCCAAGACGGGTGGGGGGAGCAGTACTTC. Its translation is CASSQDGWGEQYF.

This clone occurred a few times. V gene TRBV5-1 combines with J gene TRBJ2-7; perhaps TRBD1 as D (6 bases). The V end lost 4 bases, the J end lost 2 bases, and 10 bases lay between the germline ends. Germline V CDR1 and CDR2: SGHRS, YFSETQ. The CDR3 is made up of 13 amino acids. In DNA, the CDR3 is TGCGCCAGCAGCCCCCAGGGGACCTACGAGCAGTACTTC. It codes for CASSPQGTYEQYF.

The rearrangement links TRBV30 to TRBJ1-6; perhaps TRBD1 as D (5 bases). Looked up from germline, CDR1 is GTSNPN and CDR2 is SVGIG (reference sequence). The ends were cut back, 0 bases at V and 14 bases at J, with 11 bases in the middle. CDR3 length: 12 residues. This chain's CDR3 is CAWSVRTSTLHF. CDR3 coding DNA: TGTGCCTGGAGTGTAAGGACAAGTACCCTCCACTTT.

This clone was recorded a few times. The chain couples TRBV20-1 to TRBJ1-2; D remains unclear. The CDR3 runs 10 residues. CDR1 and CDR2 (germline): DFQATT, SNEGSKA (reference sequence). The V end was cut by 4 bases, the J end by 11 bases, with 11 bases between. Here the CDR3 reads CSAKMQPYTF. CDR3 DNA sequence: TGCAGTGCTAAGATGCAGCCGTACACCTTC.

The table lists this clone with a few counts. The chain has TRBV5-1 and TRBJ2-6; the D call may be TRBD1 or TRBD2 (6 bases each). The CDR3 has 16 amino acids. Germline values: CDR1 SGHRS, CDR2 YFSETQ. The V and J ends lost 4 bases and 1 base respectively, with 12 bases between them. The CDR3 DNA reads as TGCGCCAGCAGCGACGGAGGGGGTTCTGGGGCCAACGTCCTGACTTTC. Translated: CASSDGGGSGANVLTF.

The chain recombines TRBV21-1 with TRBJ1-5. TRBV21-1 constitutes a pseudogene. This CDR3 contains 19 residues. The CDR3 coding sequence is TGTGCCAGCAGCAAAGTATTTCTGGAGGGGGGGGTGAGCAATCAGCCCCAGCATTTT. This encodes CASSKVFLEGGVSNQPQHF.

This clone turned up a few times. The gene calls are TRBV7-6 and TRBJ2-7; no clear D. The CDR3 is 15 residues long. V was trimmed by 3 bases and J by 1 base, leaving 13 bases between them. CDR1 and CDR2 (germline): SGHVS, FNYEAQ. The CDR3 nucleotides are TGTGCCAGCAGCTTTGGCGTTACCCAGTCCTACGAGCAGTACTTC. Amino acid sequence: CASSFGVTQSYEQYF. The full variable domain, with the rest looked up from reference TRBV7-6 and TRBJ2-7, is GAGVSQSPRYKVTKRGQDVALRCDPISGHVSLYWYRQALGQGPEFLTYFNYEAQQDKSGLPNDRFSAERPEGSISTLTIQRTEQRDSAMYRCASSFGVTQSYEQYFGPGTRLTVT.

This rearrangement joins TRBV14 to TRBJ2-7; the D is unclear. Trimming removed 5 bases at V and 4 bases at J, with 12 bases between. Germline values: CDR1 SGHDN, CDR2 FVKESK. The CDR3 spans 13 residues. CDR3 DNA sequence: TGTGCCAGCAGCAAAAGCGTCGTTTACGAGCAGTACTTC. Its translation: CASSKSVVYEQYF.

The chain combines TRBV11-2 with TRBJ2-1, with TRBD2 as a possible D gene (6 bases). The V gene's germline CDR1 is SGHAT and CDR2 FQNNGV. Trimming pared 1 base from V and 9 bases from J, leaving 10 bases between. The CDR3 loop spans 13 amino acids. The CDR3 bases are TGTGCCAGCAGCTTAGTGGGGGGTGGTGAGCAGTTCTTC. It encodes CASSLVGGGEQFF. Filled out from reference TRBV11-2 and TRBJ2-1, the complete variable domain reads EAGVAQSPRYKIIEKRQSVAFWCNPISGHATLYWYQQILGQGPKLLIQFQNNGVVDDSQLPKDRFSAERLKGVDSTLKIQPAKLEDSAVYLCASSLVGGGEQFFGPGTRLTVL.

About this clone itself: The same CDR3 arises from other DNA sequences in this sample as well. The chain's CDR3 is CASSQPDRRGYTF. The CDR3 bases are TGCGCCAGCAGCCAACCGGACAGGCGCGGCTACACCTTC. The chain uses TRBV4-1 and TRBJ1-2; 7 bases fit TRBD1. Per germline, CDR1 MGHRA and CDR2 YSYEKL. V dropped 2 bases and J dropped 8; count of bases not matched to a gene: 5. The length of the CDR3 is 13 residues.

This clone came up a few times. This CDR3 reads CASSALQGTLGTSTDTQYF. CDR3 nucleotides: TGTGCCAGCAGCGCCCTACAGGGGACTTTAGGCACTAGCACAGATACGCAGTATTTT. J is TRBJ2-3 and V is TRBV9, with D perhaps TRBD1 (7 bases). Deletions cut 3 bases from V and 0 bases from J, with 23 bases between. CDR1 is SGDLS, CDR2 YYNGEE, per germline. This CDR3 region has 19 residues. Based on the CDR3 plus reference TRBV9 and TRBJ2-3, the full variable domain is DSGVTQTPKHLITATGQRVTLRCSPRSGDLSVYWYQQSLDQGLQFLIQYYNGEERAKGNILERFSAQQFPDLHSELNLSSLELGDSALYFCASSALQGTLGTSTDTQYFGPGTRLTVL.

This clone came up a few times. The chain is built from TRBV9 and TRBJ1-3, with TRBD1 matching over 11 bases. The V and J ends lost 4 bases and 3 bases, in that order; junction bases with no gene match: 12. This CDR3 is 18 amino acids long. Germline-derived CDR1 and CDR2 are SGDLS and YYNGEE. This CDR3 reads CASSFPRPGTGGGNTIYF. For the CDR3, the DNA is TGTGCCAGCAGCTTCCCCCGGCCCGGGACAGGGGGTGGAAACACCATATATTTT.

The chain is built from TRBV10-3 and TRBJ1-4; D may be TRBD1 (5 bases). CDR1 ENHRY and CDR2 SYGVKD come from the germline V gene. The CDR3 is made up of 13 amino acids. V was cut by 4 bases and J by 6 bases, with 9 bases left in between. CDR3 sequence reads: CAISARGHEKLFF. CDR3 nucleotide sequence: TGTGCCATCAGTGCGCGGGGACATGAAAAACTGTTTTTT.

V usage is TRBV5-4 and J usage is TRBJ2-3; D is undetermined. The CDR3 sequence is 12 residues long. Germline CDR1 reads SGHNT; CDR2 reads YYREEE (reference sequence). V lost 4 bases to trimming and J lost 0 bases, with 3 bases between them. The CDR3 DNA reads as TGTGCCAGCAGCCTGAGCACAGATACGCAGTATTTT. Encoded protein: CASSLSTDTQYF.